A single sample gave rise to the 22 T cell receptor beta chains below, sequenced in a study of Graves' ophthalmopathy and Graves' hyperthyroidism. RNA transcripts were the template, and TCR beta CDR3 regions were amplified from them. RT-PCR was first run with HTBI primers, then multiplex PCR in a second round. In TCRdb, the multiplex PCR reads were re-called with MiXCR into one record per CDR3 protein. Seen here are approximately 460,000 distinct CDR3 sequences, around an eighth observed once, and the top ten hold 9.5% to 10%. Sequencing was performed on blood. The source of these receptors is a woman aged 30 to 39 with Graves' ophthalmopathy.

This clonotype was seen repeatedly, ten times or more. This chain uses TRBV28 with TRBJ2-1; TRBD2 aligns across 11 bases. The CDR3 has 16 amino acids. Trimming removed 7 bases from V and 5 bases from J; junction bases left unmatched: 10. From germline, CDR1 is MDHEN and CDR2 SYDVKM. The CDR3 here is CASNRAGTSGNNEQFF. The CDR3 nucleotides read TGTGCCAGCAATCGCGCCGGGACTAGCGGTAACAATGAGCAGTTCTTC.

This clonotype was seen repeatedly, ten times or more. The chain uses TRBV6-1 and TRBJ1-2; 7 bases are a match to TRBD1. V shed 4 bases, J shed 7 bases, and the junction held 15 bases outside the gene matches. The CDR3 has 16 amino acids. In germline, CDR1 is MNHNS, CDR2 SASEGT. This CDR3 reads CASSAQRQGGSFGYTF. CDR3 in DNA: TGTGCCAGCAGTGCCCAACGACAGGGTGGGAGTTTTGGCTACACCTTC.

This clonotype was recorded once. The rearrangement links TRBV12-3 or TRBV12-4 to TRBJ1-1; 8 nucleotides match TRBD1. V was clipped by 5 bases and J by 6 bases; unmatched bases: 5. This CDR3 is built from 13 residues. The CDR3 protein is CASSLNRGAEAFF. CDR3 sequence (DNA): TGTGCCAGCAGTCTCAACAGGGGGGCTGAAGCTTTCTTT.

The chain uses TRBV6-2 or TRBV6-3 and TRBJ2-5; 10 positions agree with TRBD1. The CDR3 loop spans 16 amino acids. CDR1 is MNHEY and CDR2 is SVGEGT in the germline V gene. With V trimmed by 6 bases and J by 2 bases, 9 bases remained unmatched. DNA for the CDR3: TGTGCCAGCAGCCGAATCGGGACAGGGGTTCAAGAGACCCAGTACTTC. Translation: CASSRIGTGVQETQYF.

This clonotype was found many times. V and J are TRBV7-8 and TRBJ2-2, with D perhaps matching TRBD1 (5 bases). The CDR3 covers 14 residues. The germline V gene has CDR1 SGHVS and CDR2 FQNEAQ. Trimming took 4 bases from V and 5 from J, leaving 11 bases between them. The CDR3 sequence: CASSYQGRTGELFF. The CDR3 region has the DNA TGTGCCAGCAGCTATCAGGGAAGGACCGGGGAGCTGTTTTTT. Full variable domain (remainder filled in from reference TRBV7-8 and TRBJ2-2): GAGVSQSPRYKVAKRGQDVALRCDPISGHVSLFWYQQALGQGPEFLTYFQNEAQLDKSGLPSDRFFAERPEGSVSTLKIQRTQQEDSAVYLCASSYQGRTGELFFGEGSRLTVL.

This clonotype was seen a few times. The J gene is TRBJ1-1, the V gene TRBV7-9; D gene unclear. V shed 1 base and J shed 4 bases, with 10 bases lying between them. The CDR3 loop spans 14 amino acids. The germline CDR1 and CDR2 sequences are SEHNR and FQNEAQ (reference sequence). CDR3 DNA sequence: TGTGCCAGCAGCTTAGGCCAACTGAGCACTGAAGCTTTCTTT. This translates into CASSLGQLSTEAFF.

The chain uses TRBV2 and TRBJ2-7; 12 nucleotides agree with TRBD2. The CDR3 has 15 residues. Germline trimming cut 6 bases from V and 2 bases from J; bases unmatched to any gene: 5. Per germline, CDR1 SNHLY and CDR2 FYNNEI. CDR3 sequence: CASRGTSGPPYEQYF. The DNA for the CDR3 is TGTGCCAGCAGGGGGACTAGCGGGCCCCCCTACGAGCAGTACTTC.

The V gene is TRBV12-3 or TRBV12-4, the J gene TRBJ2-7, with a weak D call TRBD1 (6 bases). The CDR3 is 14 amino acids. Trimming took 6 bases from V and 0 from J, leaving 12 bases between them. The CDR3 here is CASRPTGLSYEQYF. In nucleotides, the CDR3 is TGTGCCAGCAGACCGACAGGACTCTCCTACGAGCAGTACTTC.

This clonotype was found many times. The chain couples TRBV7-9 to TRBJ2-7; the match to TRBD2 covers 8 bases. This CDR3 is built from 13 residues. After removal of 10 bases from V and 2 bases from J, the junction contained 7 bases not matched to a gene. Looked up from germline, CDR1 is SEHNR and CDR2 is FQNEAQ (reference sequence). CDR3 loop: CATRGSGTYEQYF. The CDR3 nucleotides are TGTGCCACCCGGGGTAGCGGGACCTACGAGCAGTACTTC.

The table lists this clonotype with a few counts. Here the CDR3 reads CASSLGDRGGYEQYF. The DNA for the CDR3 is TGTGCCAGCAGCTTAGGAGACAGGGGTGGCTACGAGCAGTACTTC. J is TRBJ2-7 and V is TRBV11-2; 8 positions agree with TRBD1. The ends lost 1 base at V and 3 bases at J; junction bases unmatched: 5. In germline, CDR1 is SGHAT, CDR2 FQNNGV. The CDR3 contains 15 residues.

The chain uses TRBV5-1 and TRBJ1-2; D unresolved. There are 14 residues in the CDR3. Germline-derived CDR1 and CDR2 are SGHRS and YFSETQ. V lost 0 bases to trimming and J lost 7 bases, with 13 bases between them. Written as DNA, the CDR3 is TGCGCCAGCAGCTTGGACCGGGCTTTTAGTGGCTACACCTTC. This codes for CASSLDRAFSGYTF.

Ten or more counts support this clonotype. The chain joins TRBV25-1 to TRBJ1-5; the D is unclear. V was shortened by 5 bases and J by 2 bases, with 7 bases between the two germline ends. The CDR3 loop spans 13 amino acids. Germline CDR1 MGHDK, CDR2 SYGVNS. The CDR3 DNA reads TGTGCCAGCAGTCCTTACGGCAATCAGCCCCAGCATTTT. This encodes CASSPYGNQPQHF.

This clonotype was counted many times. The chain has TRBV2 and TRBJ1-5, with D possibly being TRBD1 (6 bases). The CDR3 has 14 residues. Trimming pared 5 bases from V and 5 bases from J, leaving 13 bases between. The germline V gene has CDR1 SNHLY and CDR2 FYNNEI. CDR3 nucleotides: TGTGCCAGCAGTATATTGGGGGGCGATCAGCCCCAGCATTTT. Encoded protein: CASSILGGDQPQHF. Full variable domain (remainder filled in from reference TRBV2 and TRBJ1-5): EPEVTQTPSHQVTQMGQEVILRCVPISNHLYFYWYRQILGQKVEFLVSFYNNEISEKSEIFDDQFSVERPDGSNFTLKIRSTKLEDSAMYFCASSILGGDQPQHFGDGTRLSIL.

This clonotype was detected a few times. The chain employs TRBV29-1 and TRBJ1-2, with 7 positions matching TRBD1. The CDR3 loop spans 13 amino acids. The germline gives CDR1 SQVTM, CDR2 ANQGSEA. The V gene end was trimmed by 7 bases and the J gene end by 6 bases; junction bases not matched to a gene: 11. The CDR3 protein is CSDAINRGHGYTF. Written as DNA, the CDR3 is TGCAGCGACGCCATAAACAGGGGCCATGGCTACACCTTC.

This clonotype showed up many times. The chain has TRBV2 and TRBJ1-2; no firm D call. Germline CDR1 SNHLY, CDR2 FYNNEI. The germline V and J ends were trimmed by 4 bases and 10 bases, with 10 bases remaining between them. CDR3 size: 11 residues. CDR3 coding DNA: TGTGCCAGCAGTGCAAAGAGCTTCTACACCTTC. Translated: CASSAKSFYTF. The full variable domain, completed using reference TRBV2 and TRBJ1-2, is EPEVTQTPSHQVTQMGQEVILRCVPISNHLYFYWYRQILGQKVEFLVSFYNNEISEKSEIFDDQFSVERPDGSNFTLKIRSTKLEDSAMYFCASSAKSFYTFGSGTRLTVV.

This clonotype was observed at least ten times. The genes are TRBV30 and TRBJ1-5; D might be TRBD1 (6 bases). V was shortened by 2 bases and J by 5 bases, with 10 bases between the two germline ends. The germline V gene has CDR1 GTSNPN and CDR2 SVGIG (reference sequence). This CDR3 spans 13 amino acids. The CDR3 DNA is TGTGCCTGGAGTAAAGGGGGGTATCAGCCCCAGCATTTT. This encodes CAWSKGGYQPQHF.

This clonotype was counted ten times or more. CDR3 sequence: CASSLAISGRTEQYF. CDR3 DNA sequence: TGTGCCAGCAGTTTAGCGATTAGCGGGAGAACCGAGCAGTACTTC. V is TRBV12-3 or TRBV12-4 and J is TRBJ2-7, with TRBD2 matching over 9 bases. V was clipped by 0 bases and J by 6 bases; unmatched bases: 6. This CDR3 spans 15 amino acids.

This chain uses TRBV7-2 with TRBJ2-5, with D hard to call. The V gene's germline CDR1 is SGHTA and CDR2 FQGNSA. The CDR3 loop spans 11 amino acids. The V gene lost 11 bases and the J gene lost 6 bases, with 13 bases spanning the gap. CDR3 coding DNA: TGTGCCGTAGGAGAGATCAAGACCCAGTACTTC. Residues: CAVGEIKTQYF.

This clonotype was seen only a few times. V gene TRBV6-5 combines with J gene TRBJ2-7; 13 nucleotides line up with TRBD2. Germline values: CDR1 MNHEY, CDR2 SVGAGI. The CDR3 is 16 residues long. J was trimmed by 2 bases and V by 6 bases; bases with no gene match: 7. CDR3 DNA: TGTGCCAGCAGACAACCTACTAGCGGGGGGGCCTACGAGCAGTACTTC. Protein product: CASRQPTSGGAYEQYF.

Ten or more counts support this clonotype. The V call is TRBV5-1, the J call TRBJ2-7; unclear D gene. V lost 7 bases to trimming and J lost 7 bases, with 12 bases between them. Germline V gene lookup returns CDR1 SGHRS and CDR2 YFSETQ. The CDR3 extends over 11 amino acids. The CDR3 bases are TGCGCCAGCGGTCATGGAGAGGAGCAGTACTTC. Its translation is CASGHGEEQYF.

The chain has TRBV29-1 and TRBJ1-1; D not certain. Per the germline V gene, CDR1 is SQVTM and CDR2 is ANQGSEA. The CDR3 has 13 residues. V gave up 3 bases and J gave up 3 bases, with 11 bases separating them. CDR3 loop: CSVDGDTYTEAFF. CDR3 in DNA: TGCAGCGTTGATGGGGATACGTACACTGAAGCTTTCTTT.

There are many counts of this clonotype. V gene TRBV6-1 combines with J gene TRBJ1-2, with TRBD1 identical over 9 bases. V lost 6 bases, J lost 1 base, and 3 bases stayed unmatched. The CDR3 totals 14 residues. The V gene's germline CDR1 is MNHNS and CDR2 SASEGT. The CDR3 sequence is CASSGTGHNYGYTF. CDR3 coding DNA: TGTGCCAGCAGCGGGACAGGGCATAACTATGGCTACACCTTC.